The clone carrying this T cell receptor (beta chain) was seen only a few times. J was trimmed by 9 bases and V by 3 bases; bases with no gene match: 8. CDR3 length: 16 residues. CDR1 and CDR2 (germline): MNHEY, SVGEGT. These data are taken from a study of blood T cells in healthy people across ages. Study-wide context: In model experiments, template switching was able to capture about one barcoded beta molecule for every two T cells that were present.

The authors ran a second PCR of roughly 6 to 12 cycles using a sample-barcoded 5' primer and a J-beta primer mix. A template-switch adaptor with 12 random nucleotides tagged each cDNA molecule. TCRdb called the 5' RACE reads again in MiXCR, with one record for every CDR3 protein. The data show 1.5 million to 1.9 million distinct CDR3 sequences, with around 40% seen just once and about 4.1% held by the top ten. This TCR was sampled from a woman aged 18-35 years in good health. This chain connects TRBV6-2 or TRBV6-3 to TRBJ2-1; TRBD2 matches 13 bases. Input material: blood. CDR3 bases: TGTGCCAGCAGTTATCTCGGACTAGCGGGAGAAATTGAGCAGTTCTTC. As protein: CASSYLGLAGEIEQFF.